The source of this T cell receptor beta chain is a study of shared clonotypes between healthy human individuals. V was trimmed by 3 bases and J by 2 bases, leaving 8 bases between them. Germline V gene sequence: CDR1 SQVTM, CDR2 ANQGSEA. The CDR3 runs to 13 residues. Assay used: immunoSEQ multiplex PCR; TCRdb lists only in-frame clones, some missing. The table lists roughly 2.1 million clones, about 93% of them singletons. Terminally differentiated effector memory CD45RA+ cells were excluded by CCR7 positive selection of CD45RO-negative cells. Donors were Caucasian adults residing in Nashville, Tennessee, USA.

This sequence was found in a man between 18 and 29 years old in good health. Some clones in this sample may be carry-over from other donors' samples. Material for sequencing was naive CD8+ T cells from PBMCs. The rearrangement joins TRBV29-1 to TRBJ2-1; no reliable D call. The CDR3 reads CSVDPPPYNEQFF. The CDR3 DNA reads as TGCAGCGTTGACCCTCCACCCTACAATGAGCAGTTCTTC.